This entry lists 8 T cell receptor beta chains sequenced from one sample in a study of cytomegalovirus exposure and HLA in healthy donors. Researchers ran the PCR with 60 Vbeta and 13 Jbeta primers. Assay used: immunoSEQ multiplex PCR; TCRdb lists only in-frame clones, some missing. The table includes about 180,000 clones, about 72% detected once. Sample: PBMCs. The receptors come from a human donor in good health.

The rearrangement joins TRBV28 to TRBJ2-5, with 11 bases identical to TRBD1. CDR1 is MDHEN and CDR2 is SYDVKM in the germline V gene. With V trimmed by 5 bases and J by 5 bases, 4 bases remained unmatched. The CDR3 is 14 amino acids. Written as DNA, the CDR3 is TGTGCCAGCAGTCTGGACAGGGGGCACGAGACCCAGTACTTC. It translates to CASSLDRGHETQYF.

This chain joins TRBV27 and TRBJ2-7; 7 bases are shared with TRBD1. CDR1 MNHEY and CDR2 SMNVEV come from the germline V gene (reference sequence). This CDR3 is built from 13 residues. V was clipped by 5 bases and J by 3 bases; unmatched bases: 4. CDR3 protein: CASSRPGGYEQYF. The CDR3 nucleotides are TGTGCCAGCAGTAGGCCAGGGGGCTACGAGCAGTACTTC.

CDR3 sequence (DNA): TGCGCCAGCAGCCAAGATTCGGGGTTCAGTTCACCCCTCCACTTT. Protein product: CASSQDSGFSSPLHF. The chain employs TRBV4-3 and TRBJ1-6; D unresolved. The CDR3 totals 15 residues. In germline, CDR1 is LGHNA, CDR2 YSLEER. Trimming took 0 bases from V and 9 from J, leaving 12 bases between them.

There are a few counts of this clone. The chain combines TRBV5-4 with TRBJ2-1; D may be TRBD1 (6 bases). V was trimmed by 4 bases and J by 6 bases, leaving 20 bases between them. This CDR3 contains 16 residues. CDR1 is SGHNT and CDR2 is YYREEE in the germline V gene (reference sequence). The CDR3, as DNA: TGTGCCAGCAGCGATGCGGTGCAGGGGCGGGTCAATGAGCAGTTCTTC. Its translation is CASSDAVQGRVNEQFF.

V and J are TRBV6-1 and TRBJ2-3; 8 nucleotides agree with TRBD1. J was trimmed by 0 bases and V by 3 bases; bases with no gene match: 5. This CDR3 spans 16 amino acids. Germline loops: CDR1 MNHNS, CDR2 SASEGT. The CDR3 sequence is CASSDPGQGSTDTQYF. The DNA for the CDR3 is TGTGCCAGCAGTGACCCTGGACAGGGCAGCACAGATACGCAGTATTTT.

About this clone: At one of its ends the junction is not consistent with the germline gene, which may arise from a read error. V gene TRBV5-1 combines with J gene TRBJ1-2, with 8 bases fitting TRBD1. The CDR3 has 13 amino acids. The germline V gene has CDR1 SGHRS and CDR2 YFSETQ. CDR3 in DNA: TGCGCCGGCAGCCTCCCAGGGGGCCGGGGCTACACCTTC. It specifies CAGSLPGGRGYTF.

The chain couples TRBV2 to TRBJ2-1; D is undetermined. CDR3 length equals 12 residues. The V gene's germline CDR1 is SNHLY and CDR2 FYNNEI. Trimming took 2 bases from V and 8 from J, leaving 7 bases between them. The CDR3 DNA sequence: TGTGCCAGCAGTGAACTAGGCGATGAGCAGTTCTTC. Translating gives CASSELGDEQFF.

This chain connects TRBV29-1 to TRBJ2-7; no clear D gene. This CDR3 contains 11 residues. Per the germline V gene, CDR1 is SQVTM and CDR2 is ANQGSEA. Trimming took 5 bases from V and 0 from J, leaving 5 bases between them. The CDR3 nucleotides are TGCAGCGTTATTAACTCCTACGAGCAGTACTTC. Translated, it gives CSVINSYEQYF.